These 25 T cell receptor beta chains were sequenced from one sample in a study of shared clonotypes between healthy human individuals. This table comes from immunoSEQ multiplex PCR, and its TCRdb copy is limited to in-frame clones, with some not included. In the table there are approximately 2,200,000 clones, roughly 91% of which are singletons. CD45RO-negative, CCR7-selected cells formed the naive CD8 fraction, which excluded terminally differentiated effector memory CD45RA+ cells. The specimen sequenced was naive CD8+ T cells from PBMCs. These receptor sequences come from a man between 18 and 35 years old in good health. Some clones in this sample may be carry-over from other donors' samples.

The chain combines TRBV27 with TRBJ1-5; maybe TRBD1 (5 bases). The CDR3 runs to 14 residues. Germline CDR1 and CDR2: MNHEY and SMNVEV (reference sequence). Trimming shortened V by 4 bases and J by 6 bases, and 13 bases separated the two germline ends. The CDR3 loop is CASSWDGASQPQHF. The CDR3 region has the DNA TGTGCCAGCAGTTGGGACGGGGCATCTCAGCCCCAGCATTTT.

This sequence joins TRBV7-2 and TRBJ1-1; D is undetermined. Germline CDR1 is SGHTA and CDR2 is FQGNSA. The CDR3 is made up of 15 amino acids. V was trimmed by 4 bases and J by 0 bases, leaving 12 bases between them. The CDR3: CASSSSWGLNTEAFF. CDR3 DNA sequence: TGTGCCAGCAGCTCCTCTTGGGGTTTGAACACTGAAGCTTTCTTT.

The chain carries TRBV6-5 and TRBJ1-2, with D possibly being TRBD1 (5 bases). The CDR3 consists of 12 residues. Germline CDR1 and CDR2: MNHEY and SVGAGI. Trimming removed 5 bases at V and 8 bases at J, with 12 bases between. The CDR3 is CASSRLGGGYTF. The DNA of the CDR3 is TGTGCCAGCAGTCGACTGGGGGGAGGCTACACCTTC.

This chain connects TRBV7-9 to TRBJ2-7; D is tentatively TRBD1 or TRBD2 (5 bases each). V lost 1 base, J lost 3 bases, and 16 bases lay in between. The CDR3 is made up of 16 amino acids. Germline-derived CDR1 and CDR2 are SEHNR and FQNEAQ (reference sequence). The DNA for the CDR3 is TGTGCCAGCAGCTTAGTCGGGGCAAATGAGGGCTACGAGCAGTACTTC. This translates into CASSLVGANEGYEQYF.

The CDR3 DNA reads TGTGCCAGCAGCTTGGCATATATTAACTCCTACAATGAGCAGTTCTTC. Its protein product is CASSLAYINSYNEQFF. V usage is TRBV5-4 and J usage is TRBJ2-1; no definite D call. Germline assignment: CDR1 SGHNT and CDR2 YYREEE (reference sequence). The CDR3 length is 16 residues. Trimming took 0 bases from V and 0 from J, leaving 10 bases between them.

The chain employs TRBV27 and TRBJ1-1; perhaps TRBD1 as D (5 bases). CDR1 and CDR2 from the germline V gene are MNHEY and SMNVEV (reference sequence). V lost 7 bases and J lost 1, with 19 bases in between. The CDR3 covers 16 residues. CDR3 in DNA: TGTGCCAGCACTCCACATCCGGGGGTGGGGAACACTGAAGCTTTCTTT. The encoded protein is CASTPHPGVGNTEAFF.

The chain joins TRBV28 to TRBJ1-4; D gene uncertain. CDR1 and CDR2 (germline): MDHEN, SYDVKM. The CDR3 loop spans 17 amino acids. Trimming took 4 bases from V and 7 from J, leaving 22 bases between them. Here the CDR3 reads CASSSPLEMSPPEKLFF. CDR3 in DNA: TGTGCCAGCAGTTCGCCACTTGAAATGAGCCCTCCTGAAAAACTGTTTTTT.

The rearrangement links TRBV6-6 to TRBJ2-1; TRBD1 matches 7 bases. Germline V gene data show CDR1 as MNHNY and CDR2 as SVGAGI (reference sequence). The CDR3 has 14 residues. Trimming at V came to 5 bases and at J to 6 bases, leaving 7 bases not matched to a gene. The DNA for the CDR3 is TGTGCCAGCAGTCACAGGACAGGCATCAATGAGCAGTTCTTC. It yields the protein CASSHRTGINEQFF.

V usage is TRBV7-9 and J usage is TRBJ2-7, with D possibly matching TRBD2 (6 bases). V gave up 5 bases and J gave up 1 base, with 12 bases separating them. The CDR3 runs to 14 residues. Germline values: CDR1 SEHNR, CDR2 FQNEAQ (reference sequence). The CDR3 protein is CASSEGGESYEQYF. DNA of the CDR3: TGTGCCAGCAGCGAGGGCGGGGAGTCCTACGAGCAGTACTTC.

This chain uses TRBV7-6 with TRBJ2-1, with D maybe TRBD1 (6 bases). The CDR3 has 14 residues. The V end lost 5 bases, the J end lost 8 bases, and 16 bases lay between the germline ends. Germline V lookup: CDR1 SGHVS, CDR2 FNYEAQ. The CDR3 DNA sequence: TGTGCCAGCAGCCGTGGGCCCAGGGGCGATGAGCAGTTCTTC. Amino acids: CASSRGPRGDEQFF.

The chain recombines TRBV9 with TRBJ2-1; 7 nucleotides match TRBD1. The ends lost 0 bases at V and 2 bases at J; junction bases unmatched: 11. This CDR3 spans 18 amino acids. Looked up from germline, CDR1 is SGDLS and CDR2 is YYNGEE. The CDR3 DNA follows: TGTGCCAGCAGCGTAGACAGGGGCGCAGTTATCCCCTACAATGAGCAGTTCTTC. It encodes CASSVDRGAVIPYNEQFF.

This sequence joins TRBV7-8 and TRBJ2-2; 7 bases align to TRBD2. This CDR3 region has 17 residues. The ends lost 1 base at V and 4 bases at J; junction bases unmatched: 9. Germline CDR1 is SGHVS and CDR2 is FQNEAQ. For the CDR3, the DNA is TGTGCCAGCAGCTTAGTACCCGGACTAGTTTCCACCGGGGAGCTGTTTTTT. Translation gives CASSLVPGLVSTGELFF.

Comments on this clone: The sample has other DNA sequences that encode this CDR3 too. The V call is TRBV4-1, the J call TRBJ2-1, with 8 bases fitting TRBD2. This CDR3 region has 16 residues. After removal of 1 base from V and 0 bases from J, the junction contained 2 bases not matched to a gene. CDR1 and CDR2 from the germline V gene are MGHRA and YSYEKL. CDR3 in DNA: TGCGCCAGCAGCCAAGGAAGCGGGAGCTCCTACAATGAGCAGTTCTTC. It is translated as CASSQGSGSSYNEQFF.

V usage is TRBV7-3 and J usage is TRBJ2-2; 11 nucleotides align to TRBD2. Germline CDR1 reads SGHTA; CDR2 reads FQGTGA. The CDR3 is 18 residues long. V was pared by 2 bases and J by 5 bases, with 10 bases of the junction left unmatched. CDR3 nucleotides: TGTGCCAGCAGCTTACAAAAACTAGCGGGAGATCGAACCGGGGAGCTGTTTTTT. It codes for CASSLQKLAGDRTGELFF.

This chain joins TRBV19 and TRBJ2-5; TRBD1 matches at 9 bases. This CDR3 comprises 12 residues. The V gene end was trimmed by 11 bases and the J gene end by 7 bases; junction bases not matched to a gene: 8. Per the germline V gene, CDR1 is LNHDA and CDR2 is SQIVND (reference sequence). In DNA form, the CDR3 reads TGTGCCGTAACAGGGGGCCCGGGGACCCAGTACTTC. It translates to CAVTGGPGTQYF.

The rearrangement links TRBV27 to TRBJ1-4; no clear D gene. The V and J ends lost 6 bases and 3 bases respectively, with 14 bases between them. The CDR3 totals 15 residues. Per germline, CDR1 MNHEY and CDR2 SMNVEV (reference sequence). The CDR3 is CASSPTRPANEKLFF. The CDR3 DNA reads TGTGCCAGCAGCCCTACCCGGCCCGCTAATGAAAAACTGTTTTTT.

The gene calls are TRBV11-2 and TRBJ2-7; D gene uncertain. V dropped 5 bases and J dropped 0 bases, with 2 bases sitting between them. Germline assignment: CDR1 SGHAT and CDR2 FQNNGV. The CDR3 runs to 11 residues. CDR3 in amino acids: CASSTSYEQYF. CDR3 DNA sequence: TGTGCCAGCAGCACCTCCTACGAGCAGTACTTC.

This chain's CDR3 is CASSAGQGLFREQYF. The DNA for the CDR3 is TGTGCCAGCAGTGCGGGACAGGGGTTGTTTCGCGAGCAGTACTTC. The chain carries TRBV2 and TRBJ2-7, with 10 nucleotides matching TRBD1. V shed 4 bases and J 6 bases; nucleotides not matched to a gene: 9. Germline V gives CDR1 SNHLY, CDR2 FYNNEI. This CDR3 is 15 amino acids long.

DNA of the CDR3: TGTGCCAGCAGCTTGCTAGTCCGCAAGGGGGGTGGGTTGGGCACTGAAGCTTTCTTT. It encodes CASSLLVRKGGGLGTEAFF. The chain has TRBV5-4 and TRBJ1-1; D might be TRBD1 (6 bases). CDR3 length: 19 amino acids. Trimming removed 1 base from V and 4 bases from J, with 26 bases in between. Germline values: CDR1 SGHNT, CDR2 YYREEE (reference sequence).

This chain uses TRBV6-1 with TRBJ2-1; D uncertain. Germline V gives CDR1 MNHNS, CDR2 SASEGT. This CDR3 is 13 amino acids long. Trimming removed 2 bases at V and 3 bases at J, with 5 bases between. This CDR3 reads CASSEWFYNEQFF. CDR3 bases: TGTGCCAGCAGTGAATGGTTCTACAATGAGCAGTTCTTC.

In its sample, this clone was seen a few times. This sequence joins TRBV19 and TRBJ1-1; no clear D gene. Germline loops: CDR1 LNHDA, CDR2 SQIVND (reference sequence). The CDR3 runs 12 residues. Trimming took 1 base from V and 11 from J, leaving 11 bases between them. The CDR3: CASSIGPLEAFF. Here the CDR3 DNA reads TGTGCCAGTAGTATAGGCCCCCTGGAGGCTTTCTTT.

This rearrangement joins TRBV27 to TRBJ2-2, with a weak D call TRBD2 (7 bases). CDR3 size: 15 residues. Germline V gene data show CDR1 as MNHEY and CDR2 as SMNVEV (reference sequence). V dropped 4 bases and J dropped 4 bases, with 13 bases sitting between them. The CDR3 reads CASSYKGEGTGELFF. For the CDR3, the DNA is TGTGCCAGCAGTTATAAGGGGGAGGGCACCGGGGAGCTGTTTTTT.

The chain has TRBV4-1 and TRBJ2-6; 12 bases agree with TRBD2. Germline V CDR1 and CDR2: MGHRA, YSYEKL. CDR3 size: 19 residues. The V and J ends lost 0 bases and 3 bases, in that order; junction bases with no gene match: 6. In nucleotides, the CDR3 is TGCGCCAGCAGCCAAGATCGAAGACTAGCGGGAGTTGGGGCCAACGTCCTGACTTTC. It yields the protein CASSQDRRLAGVGANVLTF.

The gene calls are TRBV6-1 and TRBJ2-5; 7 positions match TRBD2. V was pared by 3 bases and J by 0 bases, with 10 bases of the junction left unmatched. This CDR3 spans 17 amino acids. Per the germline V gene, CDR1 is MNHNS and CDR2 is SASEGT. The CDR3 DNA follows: TGTGCCAGCAGTGAGGGGTTCGGGACTACCTACCAAGAGACCCAGTACTTC. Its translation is CASSEGFGTTYQETQYF.

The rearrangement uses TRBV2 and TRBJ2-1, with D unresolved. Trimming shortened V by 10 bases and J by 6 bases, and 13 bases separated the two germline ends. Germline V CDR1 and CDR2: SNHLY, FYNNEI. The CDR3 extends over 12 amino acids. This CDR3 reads CAMLRAPNEQFF. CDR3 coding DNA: TGTGCCATGCTTCGGGCTCCCAATGAGCAGTTCTTC.